This T cell receptor beta chain was profiled in a study of blood T cells in healthy people across ages. The second PCR ran roughly 7 to 11 cycles with a sample-barcoded 5' primer and J-beta primers. Using its own MiXCR run on the 5' RACE reads, TCRdb lists one record per CDR3 protein. The sample yields 1.4 million or so distinct CDR3 sequences, 35% to 45% seen once. Study-level points and caveats: Changes in expanded clonotypes were possibly confounded, as the CMV status of donors was unknown.

Notes on this clonotype: What it binds is not known.

The CDR3 sequence is 18 residues long. Deletions cut 3 bases from V and 0 bases from J, with 15 bases between. From germline, CDR1 is LGHNA and CDR2 YSLEER. This TCR came from a woman aged 18-30 years in good health. Sequencing was done on a sample of blood. The chain uses TRBV4-3 and TRBJ2-6; D ambiguous. CDR3 region: CASSHGSGPYSGANVLTF. The DNA for the CDR3 is TGCGCCAGCAGCCACGGTTCCGGACCGTACTCTGGGGCCAACGTCCTGACTTTC.